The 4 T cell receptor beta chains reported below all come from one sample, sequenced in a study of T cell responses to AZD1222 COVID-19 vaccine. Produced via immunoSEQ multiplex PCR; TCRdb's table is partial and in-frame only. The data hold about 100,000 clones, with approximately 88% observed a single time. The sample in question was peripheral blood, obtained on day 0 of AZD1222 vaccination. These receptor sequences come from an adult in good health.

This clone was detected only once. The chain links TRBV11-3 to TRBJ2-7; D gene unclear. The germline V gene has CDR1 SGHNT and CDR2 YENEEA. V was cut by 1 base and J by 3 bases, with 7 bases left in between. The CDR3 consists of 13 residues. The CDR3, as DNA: TGTGCCAGCAGCTTAGCGGGTAGCTACGAGCAGTACTTC. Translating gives CASSLAGSYEQYF.

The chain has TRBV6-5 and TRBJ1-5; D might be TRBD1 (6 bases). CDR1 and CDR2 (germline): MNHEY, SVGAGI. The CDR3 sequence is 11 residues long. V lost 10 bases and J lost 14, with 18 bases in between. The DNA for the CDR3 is TGTGCCACACAACAGGGCGGGGTCGAGCATTTT. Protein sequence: CATQQGGVEHF.

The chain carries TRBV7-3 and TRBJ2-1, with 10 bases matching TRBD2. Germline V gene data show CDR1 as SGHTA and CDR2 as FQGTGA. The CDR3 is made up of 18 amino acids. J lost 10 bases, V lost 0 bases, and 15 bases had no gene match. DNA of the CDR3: TGTGCCAGCAGCTTAACAGGTGGAAGGACTAGCGGCACGGGGGAGCAGTTCTTC. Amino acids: CASSLTGGRTSGTGEQFF.

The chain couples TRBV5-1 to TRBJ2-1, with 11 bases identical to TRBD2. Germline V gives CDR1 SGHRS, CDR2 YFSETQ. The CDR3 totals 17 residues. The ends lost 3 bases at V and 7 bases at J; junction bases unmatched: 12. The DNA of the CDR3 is TGCGCCAGCAGCTCCGGGGCTAGCGGGGGGAGGGGGAATGAGCAGTTCTTC. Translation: CASSSGASGGRGNEQFF.